This note documents a single T cell receptor (beta chain) sequence. The record originates from a study of T cell changes during pregnancy in multiple sclerosis. This table comes from immunoSEQ multiplex PCR, and its TCRdb copy is limited to in-frame clones, with some not included. The sample yields about 53,000 clones, approximately 91% seen once. This CDR3 contains 18 residues. With V trimmed by 0 bases and J by 8 bases, 14 bases remained unmatched. Germline loops: CDR1 MGHRA, CDR2 YSYEKL. Sequenced here: CD4+ T cells from peripheral blood mononuclear cells, sampled in the third trimester of pregnancy. The rearrangement uses TRBV4-1 and TRBJ1-3; 9 bases fit TRBD1. The sequence derives from a female donor with multiple sclerosis, enrolled in a pregnancy study. CDR3 region: CASSQDARNTGGWDTIYF. For the CDR3, the DNA is TGCGCCAGCAGCCAAGATGCTCGTAACACAGGGGGCTGGGACACCATATATTTT.